This entry lists 21 T cell receptor beta chains sequenced from one sample in a study of blood T cell repertoires in COVID-19. Sequencing was performed with immunoSEQ multiplex PCR; in TCRdb, only in-frame clones are kept and a portion is missing. The sample lists under 30,000 clones; 85% to 90% were seen once. Sequencing used peripheral blood. The receptors shown here come from a human donor in a cohort sampled during active COVID-19. The donor label of this sample is uncertain.

The chain joins TRBV27 to TRBJ1-2; D is possibly TRBD1 (5 bases). This CDR3 has 13 residues. Trimming took 5 bases from V and 6 from J, leaving 13 bases between them. Per germline, CDR1 MNHEY and CDR2 SMNVEV (reference sequence). The CDR3 region is CASSARGLHGYTF. In nucleotides, the CDR3 is TGTGCCAGCAGTGCTAGGGGATTACATGGCTACACCTTC.

The V call is TRBV11-2, the J call TRBJ2-1, with TRBD2 as a possible D gene (6 bases). Germline V gene sequence: CDR1 SGHAT, CDR2 FQNNGV. V was trimmed by 1 base and J by 8 bases, leaving 18 bases between them. CDR3 size: 16 residues. CDR3 sequence: CASSLAGSAFSDEQFF. The CDR3 DNA reads as TGTGCCAGCAGCTTAGCCGGGAGTGCCTTTTCGGATGAGCAGTTCTTC.

A few counts support this clone. The chain uses TRBV19 and TRBJ2-4; 12 positions agree with TRBD2. Per the germline V gene, CDR1 is LNHDA and CDR2 is SQIVND (reference sequence). The CDR3 loop spans 19 amino acids. J lost 6 bases, V lost 1 base, and 13 bases had no gene match. In DNA form, the CDR3 reads TGTGCCAGTAGTATAGCTAGCGGGAGGGTATCCTTTAATCTAAACATTCAGTACTTC. Translating gives CASSIASGRVSFNLNIQYF.

The CDR3 sequence: CASSQKGLAGTTTDTQYF. DNA for the CDR3: TGCGCCAGCAGCCAGAAGGGACTAGCGGGAACTACCACAGATACGCAGTATTTT. The rearrangement links TRBV5-1 to TRBJ2-3; TRBD2 matches 13 bases. CDR3 length: 18 residues. With V trimmed by 4 bases and J by 2 bases, 10 bases remained unmatched. CDR1 and CDR2 from the germline V gene are SGHRS and YFSETQ. The complete variable domain, with remaining parts taken from reference TRBV5-1 and TRBJ2-3, reads KAGVTQTPRYLIKTRGQQVTLSCSPISGHRSVSWYQQTPGQGLQFLFEYFSETQRNKGNFPGRFSGRQFSNSRSEMNVSTLELGDSALYLCASSQKGLAGTTTDTQYFGPGTRLTVL.

This clone was observed once. This sequence joins TRBV18 and TRBJ1-5, with TRBD1 identical over 7 bases. CDR1 is KGHSH and CDR2 is LQKENI in the germline V gene. With 3 bases clipped from V and 5 bases from J, the junction kept 1 base outside the gene matches. This CDR3 is 13 amino acids long. The CDR3 region has the DNA TGTGCCAGCTCACCCGGACAGGATCAGCCCCAGCATTTT. Its protein product is CASSPGQDQPQHF. Complete variable domain (other parts from reference TRBV18 and TRBJ1-5): NAGVMQNPRHLVRRRGQEARLRCSPMKGHSHVYWYRQLPEEGLKFMVYLQKENIIDESGMPKERFSAEFPKEGPSILRIQQVVRGDSAAYFCASSPGQDQPQHFGDGTRLSIL.

Concerning this clone itself: One junction end does not reproduce the germline sequence, and a read error may be involved. The V call is TRBV28, the J call TRBJ2-1; no firm D call. Germline CDR1 reads MDHEN; CDR2 reads SYDVKM. This CDR3 has 12 amino acids. The CDR3 DNA follows: TGTGCCAGCAGCTTCTCCGACAATGAGCAGTTCTTC. Protein: CASSFSDNEQFF. Full variable domain (missing parts from reference TRBV28 and TRBJ2-1): DVKVTQSSRYLVKRTGEKVFLECVQDMDHENMFWYRQDPGLGLRLIYFSYDVKMKEKGDIPEGYSVSREKKERFSLILESASTNQTSMYLCASSFSDNEQFFGPGTRLTVL.

This clone was seen a few times. The chain links TRBV14 to TRBJ2-7, with 10 bases fitting TRBD1. The CDR3 is 15 amino acids. The V gene's germline CDR1 is SGHDN and CDR2 FVKESK. V trimming: 4 bases; J trimming: 6 bases; junction bases outside the gene matches: 9. The CDR3 DNA reads TGTGCCAGCAGCCCTGCACGGGACAGGGGCCCCGAGCAGTACTTC. It translates to CASSPARDRGPEQYF.

CDR3 bases: TGTGCCTGGAGTAGGTTAGGCGGCACCGGGGAGCTGTTTTTT. Translation: CAWSRLGGTGELFF. The chain couples TRBV30 to TRBJ2-2; D gene ambiguous. CDR1 is GTSNPN, CDR2 SVGIG, per germline (reference sequence). CDR3 size: 14 residues. Trimming stripped 2 bases from V and 4 bases from J, with 11 bases between.

V and J are TRBV5-8 and TRBJ1-4; no firm D call. The CDR3 runs 16 residues. V lost 3 bases and J lost 3, with 15 bases in between. Germline V gene data show CDR1 as SGHTS and CDR2 as YDEGEE. For the CDR3, the DNA is TGTGCCAGCAGCTCCCAGTCGGAGGGCGCTAATGAAAAACTGTTTTTT. Translation gives CASSSQSEGANEKLFF.

The gene calls are TRBV6-5 and TRBJ2-2; possibly TRBD2 for D (6 bases). Germline CDR1 MNHEY, CDR2 SVGAGI. The CDR3 sequence is 15 residues long. Deletions cut 2 bases from V and 7 bases from J, with 14 bases between. CDR3 loop: CASSYGRDLYGELFF. The CDR3 DNA follows: TGTGCCAGCAGTTACGGGCGGGATCTATACGGGGAGCTGTTTTTT.

The J gene is TRBJ2-7, the V gene TRBV7-2; 8 bases agree with TRBD2. Per the germline V gene, CDR1 is SGHTA and CDR2 is FQGNSA. The V gene end was trimmed by 5 bases and the J gene end by 7 bases; junction bases not matched to a gene: 7. This CDR3 is 13 amino acids long. As DNA, the CDR3 is TGTGCCAGCAGCGGAGCGGGAGCTCTGGAGCAGTACTTC. Its translation is CASSGAGALEQYF.

V and J are TRBV29-1 and TRBJ2-2; weak D call: TRBD1 (6 bases). V was pared by 7 bases and J by 0 bases, with 9 bases between. This CDR3 region has 13 residues. Germline V gene data show CDR1 as SQVTM and CDR2 as ANQGSEA. This chain's CDR3 is CSAGQTNTGELFF. For the CDR3, the DNA is TGCAGCGCTGGACAGACGAACACCGGGGAGCTGTTTTTT.

This clone was seen a few times. The J gene is TRBJ2-7, the V gene TRBV5-1; D may be TRBD1 (6 bases). CDR1 and CDR2 from the germline V gene are SGHRS and YFSETQ. Trimming took off 5 bases at V and 6 bases at J, with 15 bases between the two ends. The length of the CDR3 is 13 residues. CDR3 sequence (DNA): TGCGCCAGCAGGTACAGGGCGAATCTCGAGCAGTACTTC. Translating it yields CASRYRANLEQYF. Complete variable domain (other parts from reference TRBV5-1 and TRBJ2-7): KAGVTQTPRYLIKTRGQQVTLSCSPISGHRSVSWYQQTPGQGLQFLFEYFSETQRNKGNFPGRFSGRQFSNSRSEMNVSTLELGDSALYLCASRYRANLEQYFGPGTRLTVT.

The V gene is TRBV29-1, the J gene TRBJ2-1; TRBD2 matches 12 bases. Germline assignment: CDR1 SQVTM and CDR2 ANQGSEA. V gave up 5 bases and J gave up 3 bases; unmatched junction bases: 8. The CDR3 is 16 amino acids. The CDR3 sequence: CSVPPTSGGIYNEQFF. The DNA of the CDR3 is TGCAGCGTTCCACCGACTAGCGGGGGAATCTACAATGAGCAGTTCTTC.

The genes are TRBV19 and TRBJ2-5; tentative D call: TRBD2 (6 bases). Deletions cut 4 bases from V and 3 bases from J, with 24 bases between. The germline V gene encodes CDR1 LNHDA and CDR2 SQIVND (reference sequence). The CDR3 has 18 amino acids. The CDR3 is CASSKGFPRRGTKETQYF. CDR3 DNA: TGTGCCAGTAGTAAGGGGTTCCCGCGGAGGGGCACCAAAGAGACCCAGTACTTC. The full variable domain, with the rest looked up from reference TRBV19 and TRBJ2-5, is DGGITQSPKYLFRKEGQNVTLSCEQNLNHDAMYWYRQDPGQGLRLIYYSQIVNDFQKGDIAEGYSVSREKKESFPLTVTSAQKNPTAFYLCASSKGFPRRGTKETQYFGPGTRLLVL.

This clone was detected only once. This rearrangement joins TRBV5-4 to TRBJ2-2; the match to TRBD2 covers 15 bases. V lost 4 bases to trimming and J lost 4 bases; unmatched junction nucleotides: 8. The CDR3 runs to 18 residues. The germline V gene has CDR1 SGHNT and CDR2 YYREEE (reference sequence). The chain's CDR3 is CASSSGLAGGPGTGELFF. CDR3 bases: TGTGCCAGCAGCAGTGGACTAGCGGGAGGGCCCGGCACCGGGGAGCTGTTTTTT.

V is TRBV9 and J is TRBJ2-7, with TRBD2 matching over 9 bases. V shed 2 bases and J 4 bases; nucleotides not matched to a gene: 4. This CDR3 has 14 residues. Germline V gene lookup returns CDR1 SGDLS and CDR2 YYNGEE. The CDR3 region has the DNA TGTGCCAGCAGCGTCTCTAGCGGGACTTACGAGCAGTACTTC. Translated: CASSVSSGTYEQYF.

The chain joins TRBV7-9 to TRBJ2-7, with TRBD2 identical over 13 bases. The V and J ends lost 5 bases and 7 bases, in that order; junction bases with no gene match: 8. This CDR3 has 15 amino acids. Germline V CDR1 and CDR2: SEHNR, FQNEAQ (reference sequence). CDR3 residues: CASSPAGLAGWEQYF. The CDR3 bases are TGTGCCAGCAGCCCTGCGGGACTAGCGGGATGGGAGCAGTACTTC.

This clone showed up just a few times. The chain has TRBV5-6 and TRBJ1-1; no clear D gene. Germline V lookup: CDR1 SGHDT, CDR2 YYEEEE. There are 12 residues in the CDR3. V lost 2 bases and J lost 0, with 2 bases in between. CDR3 coding DNA: TGTGCCAGCAGCTTCATGAACACTGAAGCTTTCTTT. It codes for CASSFMNTEAFF.

This clone was picked up one time. This chain links TRBV5-1 with TRBJ1-1; D not resolved. CDR1 is SGHRS, CDR2 YFSETQ, per germline. The CDR3 consists of 14 residues. V was cut by 4 bases and J by 0 bases, with 10 bases left in between. CDR3 nucleotide sequence: TGCGCCAGCAGCCAAAGAGGAGTGAACACTGAAGCTTTCTTT. Protein product: CASSQRGVNTEAFF.

V and J are TRBV19 and TRBJ2-1, with D unclear. The germline V and J ends were trimmed by 5 bases and 10 bases, with 21 bases remaining between them. The length of the CDR3 is 15 residues. The germline gives CDR1 LNHDA, CDR2 SQIVND (reference sequence). CDR3 region: CASSALRVPPVEQFF. The CDR3 nucleotides are TGTGCCAGTAGTGCCCTTCGAGTTCCCCCTGTAGAGCAGTTCTTC.